There are a few counts of the clone carrying this T cell receptor beta chain. CDR3 length: 14 amino acids. CDR1 is MGHRA and CDR2 is YSYEKL in the germline V gene. Trimming took off 1 base at V and 4 bases at J, with 8 bases between the two ends. This sample is drawn from a study of early T cells in non-severe SARS-CoV-2 infection. TCRdb reprocessed the 5' RACE reads with MiXCR, giving one entry per CDR3 protein. The table shows around 99,000 distinct CDR3 sequences, with 11% occurring only once. The rearrangement uses TRBV4-1 and TRBJ2-1; D is unresolved. The sample was whole blood. This sequence originates from an adult who was a healthcare worker with PCR-confirmed SARS-CoV-2 infection or an uninfected control (not recorded which). The CDR3 coding sequence is TGCGCCAGCAGCCAAGGACGGCATTACAATGAGCAGTTCTTC. The encoded protein is CASSQGRHYNEQFF.